This record concerns one T cell receptor beta chain sequence. This entry belongs to a study of blood T cell repertoires in COVID-19. The V end was cut by 5 bases, the J end by 5 bases, with 15 bases between. The CDR3 loop spans 15 amino acids. Per germline, CDR1 SGHTA and CDR2 FQGNSA. Per the authors' pipeline: Using reference gene primer amplification, nucleated cell counts were estimated. The assay was immunoSEQ multiplex PCR, and TCRdb's table has in-frame clones only and misses some. The V and J calls and clone size come from that table; D and trimming were worked out from the DNA. The sample carries over 100,000 clones, about 91% recorded once.

The origin of this receptor is a man aged 45-65 years with acute or convalescent COVID-19. V is TRBV7-2 and J is TRBJ1-4; D unresolved. Sequences were obtained from peripheral blood. Written as DNA, the CDR3 is TGTGCCAGCAGCGGCAGCGGCCAGGCGAATGAAAAACTGTTTTTT. This gives the protein CASSGSGQANEKLFF.